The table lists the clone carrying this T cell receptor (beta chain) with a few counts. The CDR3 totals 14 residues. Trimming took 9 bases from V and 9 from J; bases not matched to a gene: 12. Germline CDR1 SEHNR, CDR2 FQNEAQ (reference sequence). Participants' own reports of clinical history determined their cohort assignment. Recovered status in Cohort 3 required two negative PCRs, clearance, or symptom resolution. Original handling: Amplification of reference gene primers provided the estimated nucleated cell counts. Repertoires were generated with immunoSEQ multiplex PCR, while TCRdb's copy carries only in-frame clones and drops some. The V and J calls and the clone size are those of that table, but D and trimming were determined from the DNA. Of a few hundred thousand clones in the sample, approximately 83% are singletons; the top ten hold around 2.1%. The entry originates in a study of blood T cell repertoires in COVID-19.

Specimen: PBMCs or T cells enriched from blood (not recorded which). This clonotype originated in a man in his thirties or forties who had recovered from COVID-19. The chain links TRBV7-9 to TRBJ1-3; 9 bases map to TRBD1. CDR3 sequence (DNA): TGTGCCAGTACGGGACAGGGAGATGGAGGCACCATATATTTT. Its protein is CASTGQGDGGTIYF.